The clone carrying this T cell receptor (beta chain) was observed many times. The entry originates in a study of CD8+CD57+ T cells in acquired aplastic anemia. About the study: Mean read depth for CD4+ cells from healthy donors was 9 million to 13 million.

Using genomic DNA as the template, TCR beta VDJ and CDR3 profiling was carried out. TCRdb reprocessed the reads with MiXCR, giving one entry per CDR3 protein. The sample contains under 150,000 distinct CDR3 sequences, around 41% of which appear only once. Sequencing input: sorted CD4+, CD8+, or CD8+CD57+ T cells (not recorded which) from PBMCs. The sequence was collected from a human donor in good health, serving as a control.

CDR3 sequence (DNA): TGTGCCCTCCGCCAGACAGGGGGCTCCTACGAGCAGTACTTC. Encoded protein: CALRQTGGSYEQYF. V gene TRBV6-1 combines with J gene TRBJ2-7, with 9 bases identical to TRBD1. V shed 11 bases and J 0 bases; nucleotides not matched to a gene: 8. The germline V gene has CDR1 MNHNS and CDR2 SASEGT. The CDR3 covers 14 residues.